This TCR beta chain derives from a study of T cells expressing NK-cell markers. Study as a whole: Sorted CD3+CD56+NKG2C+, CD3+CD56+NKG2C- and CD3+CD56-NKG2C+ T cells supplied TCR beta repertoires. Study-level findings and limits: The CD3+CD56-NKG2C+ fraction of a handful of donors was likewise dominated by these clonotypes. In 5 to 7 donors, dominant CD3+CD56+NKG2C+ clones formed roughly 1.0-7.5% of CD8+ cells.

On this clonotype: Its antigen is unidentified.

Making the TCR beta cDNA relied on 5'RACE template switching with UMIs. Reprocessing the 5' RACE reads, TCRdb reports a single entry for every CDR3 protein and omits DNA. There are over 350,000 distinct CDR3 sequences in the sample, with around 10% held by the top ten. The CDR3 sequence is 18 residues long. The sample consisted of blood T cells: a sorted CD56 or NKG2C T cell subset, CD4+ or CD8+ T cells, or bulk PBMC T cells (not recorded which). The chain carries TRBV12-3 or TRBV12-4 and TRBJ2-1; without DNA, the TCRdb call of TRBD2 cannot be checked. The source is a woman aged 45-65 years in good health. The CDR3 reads CASSLTRGLLSSYNEQFF.